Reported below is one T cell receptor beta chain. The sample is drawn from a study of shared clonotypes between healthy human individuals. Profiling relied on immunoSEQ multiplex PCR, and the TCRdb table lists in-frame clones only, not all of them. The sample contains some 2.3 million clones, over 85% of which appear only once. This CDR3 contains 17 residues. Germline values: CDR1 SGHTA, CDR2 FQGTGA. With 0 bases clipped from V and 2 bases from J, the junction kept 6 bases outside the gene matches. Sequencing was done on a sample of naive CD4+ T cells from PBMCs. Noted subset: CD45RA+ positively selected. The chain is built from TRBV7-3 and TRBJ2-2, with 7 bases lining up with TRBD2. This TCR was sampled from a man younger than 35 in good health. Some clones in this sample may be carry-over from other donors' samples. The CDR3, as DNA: TGTGCCAGCAGCTTAACGGGCGGGAGCCTAAACACCGGGGAGCTGTTTTTT. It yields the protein CASSLTGGSLNTGELFF.